This T cell receptor (beta chain) was sequenced in a study of blood T cell repertoires in COVID-19. This CDR3 spans 15 amino acids. Trimming at V came to 8 bases and at J to 6 bases, leaving 12 bases not matched to a gene. From germline, CDR1 is ENHRY and CDR2 SYGVKD. Authors' processing steps: Researchers report that nucleated cell counts were estimated from reference gene primer amplification. Only in-frame clones appear in the TCRdb table, and some are missing; sequencing was by immunoSEQ multiplex PCR. Clone size and V and J calls were adopted from that table, with D and trimming inferred from the DNA. The sample gives approximately 130,000 clones, around 80% of which show up once; approximately 10% is in the top ten.

The sequenced sample consisted of peripheral blood. The chain uses TRBV10-3 and TRBJ2-1; 8 bases fit TRBD1. The TCR was taken from a human donor in a cohort sampled during active COVID-19. The CDR3 DNA follows: TGTGCCATCCGCGCAGGACAGGGTAATAGCAATGAGCAGTTCTTC. Amino acid sequence: CAIRAGQGNSNEQFF.